The 24 T cell receptor beta chains listed next were all sequenced from one sample in a study of long-term antiretroviral therapy in people with HIV (dated by TCRdb to 2022 to 2024). The immunoSEQ hsTCRB v3.0 assay was used at survey level resolution for TRB variable region sequencing. TCRdb took over this immuneACCESS table, retaining in-frame rearrangements with V and J assigned. Such tables are incomplete; in checked studies, under half of the missing clones stem from an unresolved V gene, and the remainder is unexplained. In this sample the table shows around 23,000 clones, almost 85% of which occur a single time. 5% of the sample belongs to the ten largest clones. The sequences come from unsorted PBMCs, collected 0.3 years after starting antiretroviral therapy. These receptors all come from a man in his fifties with HIV.

This sequence joins TRBV10-2 and TRBJ1-2; TRBD1 aligns across 8 bases. The germline CDR1 and CDR2 sequences are WSHSY and SAAADI. Trimming cost V 1 base and J 8 bases; bases outside gene matches: 6. The CDR3 spans 14 residues. CDR3 protein: CASSEWAGGQGYTF. The CDR3, as DNA: TGCGCCAGCAGTGAGTGGGCAGGGGGCCAAGGCTACACCTTC.

This clone was seen a few times. CDR3 sequence: CASSLHRDYEQYF. The CDR3 DNA sequence: TGTGCCAGCAGCTTACATCGGGACTACGAGCAGTACTTC. This chain links TRBV7-2 with TRBJ2-7; tentative D call: TRBD2 (5 bases). The CDR3 is 13 amino acids. The ends were cut back, 2 bases at V and 3 bases at J, with 8 bases in the middle. Per the germline V gene, CDR1 is SGHTA and CDR2 is FQGNSA.

V gene TRBV5-1 combines with J gene TRBJ2-1, with 15 bases identical to TRBD2. Trimming cost V 4 bases and J 9 bases; bases outside gene matches: 8. This CDR3 is 16 amino acids long. Germline V gives CDR1 SGHRS, CDR2 YFSETQ. Here the CDR3 reads CASSLWTSGREGEQFF. The CDR3 region has the DNA TGCGCCAGCAGCCTATGGACTAGCGGGAGGGAAGGTGAGCAGTTCTTC.

The rearrangement joins TRBV28 to TRBJ1-2; 9 nucleotides line up with TRBD1. The CDR3 spans 16 residues. V gave up 6 bases and J gave up 6 bases; unmatched junction bases: 14. Per the germline V gene, CDR1 is MDHEN and CDR2 is SYDVKM. CDR3 loop: CASSSNPGQGFDGYTF. The CDR3 DNA reads TGTGCCAGCAGCTCCAATCCGGGACAGGGATTCGATGGCTACACCTTC.

This clone was seen a single time. This sequence joins TRBV27 and TRBJ2-1; 8 bases map to TRBD2. The CDR3 is made up of 15 amino acids. Trimming cost V 8 bases and J 4 bases; bases outside gene matches: 10. The germline V gene encodes CDR1 MNHEY and CDR2 SMNVEV (reference sequence). CDR3 coding DNA: TGTGCCAGCTCAATCGGGAGGGAGGGGTACAATGAGCAGTTCTTC. Its translation: CASSIGREGYNEQFF.

The CDR3 DNA follows: TGCGCCAGCAGCCATAGGGGGATGTCCTACGAGCAGTACTTC. It translates to CASSHRGMSYEQYF. J is TRBJ2-7 and V is TRBV4-1; the D gene is possibly TRBD1 (6 bases). This CDR3 is 14 amino acids long. V was pared by 3 bases and J by 1 base, with 10 bases between. Germline lookup yields CDR1 MGHRA and CDR2 YSYEKL.

V is TRBV7-9 and J is TRBJ2-2, with no clear D. Germline V gene lookup returns CDR1 SEHNR and CDR2 FQNEAQ (reference sequence). This CDR3 has 12 residues. V was shortened by 1 base and J by 5 bases, with 2 bases between the two germline ends. The CDR3 sequence is CASSLETGELFF. The CDR3 DNA reads TGTGCCAGCAGCTTAGAAACCGGGGAGCTGTTTTTT.

V is TRBV7-9 and J is TRBJ2-3; the D gene is possibly TRBD2 (5 bases). Germline CDR1 and CDR2: SEHNR and FQNEAQ (reference sequence). V was clipped by 2 bases and J by 6 bases, with 12 bases between them. This CDR3 is built from 14 residues. CDR3 in DNA: TGTGCCAGCAGCTTAACCGGAGGCGGGGATACGCAGTATTTT. The encoded protein is CASSLTGGGDTQYF.

This chain uses TRBV10-3 with TRBJ1-2; 9 bases match TRBD1. This CDR3 comprises 16 residues. Unmatched junction bases numbered 11, after V lost 2 bases and J lost 7 bases. Germline lookup yields CDR1 ENHRY and CDR2 SYGVKD. Written as DNA, the CDR3 is TGTGCCATCAGTGAGACCACCGGGACAGGGAAAAGTGGCTACACCTTC. Protein sequence: CAISETTGTGKSGYTF.

The rearrangement links TRBV5-4 to TRBJ1-1; D possibly corresponds to TRBD1 (5 bases). The germline gives CDR1 SGHNT, CDR2 YYREEE (reference sequence). Deletions cut 4 bases from V and 3 bases from J, with 22 bases between. The CDR3 is made up of 17 amino acids. CDR3 nucleotide sequence: TGTGCCAGCAGCCGGGGGAGTCATCGGTTTATGGACACTGAAGCTTTCTTT. Amino acids: CASSRGSHRFMDTEAFF.

CDR3 protein: CASSHKGGLSSYEQYF. CDR3 DNA: TGTGCCAGCAGCCATAAAGGCGGGTTAAGCTCCTACGAGCAGTACTTC. The chain combines TRBV7-9 with TRBJ2-7, with D perhaps matching TRBD2 (5 bases). Per germline, CDR1 SEHNR and CDR2 FQNEAQ (reference sequence). V lost 5 bases, J lost 0 bases, and 17 bases lay in between. The CDR3 spans 16 residues.

The V gene is TRBV11-3, the J gene TRBJ2-1; 12 bases line up with TRBD2. The CDR3 sequence is 18 residues long. The J segment lost 5 bases and the V segment lost 5 bases, leaving 13 bases of the junction unmatched. The germline V gene has CDR1 SGHNT and CDR2 YENEEA. Here the CDR3 reads CASSPFFLLAGGNNEQFF. CDR3 DNA: TGTGCCAGCAGCCCCTTTTTCTTACTAGCGGGAGGCAACAATGAGCAGTTCTTC.

V is TRBV18 and J is TRBJ2-1; 13 nucleotides agree with TRBD2. V dropped 4 bases and J dropped 5; count of bases not matched to a gene: 2. In germline, CDR1 is KGHSH, CDR2 LQKENI. The CDR3 is 15 amino acids. The chain's CDR3 is CASSHGTSGNNEQFF. The CDR3 nucleotides read TGTGCCAGCTCACACGGGACTAGCGGGAACAATGAGCAGTTCTTC.

The count of this clone is one. The CDR3 is CASSPAGGSPNEQYF. Written as DNA, the CDR3 is TGTGCCAGCAGCCCTGCGGGCGGGAGCCCCAACGAGCAGTACTTC. This chain joins TRBV11-2 and TRBJ2-7, with 7 bases that match TRBD2. The CDR3 length is 15 residues. V shed 5 bases and J 5 bases; nucleotides not matched to a gene: 12. Germline V lookup: CDR1 SGHAT, CDR2 FQNNGV.

CDR3 nucleotides: TGTGCCAGTAGGAGCCGGGACAGGGGGCCCACAGATACGCAGTATTTT. Its translation: CASRSRDRGPTDTQYF. The chain couples TRBV19 to TRBJ2-3, with 12 bases that match TRBD1. The CDR3 loop spans 16 amino acids. Germline V gene sequence: CDR1 LNHDA, CDR2 SQIVND (reference sequence). The V gene end was trimmed by 6 bases and the J gene end by 2 bases; junction bases not matched to a gene: 6.

The chain couples TRBV9 to TRBJ2-3; TRBD2 is a possible D gene (6 bases). CDR3 size: 16 residues. Trimming stripped 3 bases from V and 2 bases from J, with 16 bases between. Germline V CDR1 and CDR2: SGDLS, YYNGEE. CDR3: CASSATGTPYTDTQYF. DNA of the CDR3: TGTGCCAGCAGCGCCACCGGGACTCCATACACAGATACGCAGTATTTT.

This chain connects TRBV28 to TRBJ2-3; TRBD1 is a possible D gene (6 bases). This CDR3 is built from 16 residues. Germline values: CDR1 MDHEN, CDR2 SYDVKM. Between the trimmed V and J ends, which lost 7 bases and 2 bases, there was a span of 19 bases. Here the CDR3 reads CASTNPGHLSTDTQYF. The CDR3 nucleotides read TGTGCCAGCACTAATCCGGGACACCTTTCCACAGATACGCAGTATTTT.

This chain connects TRBV27 to TRBJ1-1; D possibly corresponds to TRBD1 (6 bases). Trimming left V 10 bases short and J 0 bases short, with 15 bases between. The CDR3 covers 14 residues. Germline CDR1 MNHEY, CDR2 SMNVEV (reference sequence). CDR3 coding DNA: TGTGCCACCTCCCGAGGGGGGCTGAACACTGAAGCTTTCTTT. It specifies CATSRGGLNTEAFF.

The table lists this clone with a few counts. The chain uses TRBV2 and TRBJ2-7, with D perhaps TRBD2 (5 bases). There are 12 residues in the CDR3. The ends were cut back, 4 bases at V and 4 bases at J, with 8 bases in the middle. The V gene's germline CDR1 is SNHLY and CDR2 FYNNEI. The CDR3 DNA follows: TGTGCCAGCAGTGGTACGGGGTACGAGCAGTACTTC. It yields the protein CASSGTGYEQYF.

The J gene is TRBJ2-5, the V gene TRBV7-9; 10 nucleotides match TRBD1. The germline gives CDR1 SEHNR, CDR2 FQNEAQ (reference sequence). There are 16 residues in the CDR3. V lost 3 bases and J lost 4; bases outside the gene matches: 8. CDR3 residues: CASSLGRQGARETQYF. CDR3 DNA: TGTGCCAGCAGCTTGGGCCGACAGGGGGCGCGAGAGACCCAGTACTTC.

V usage is TRBV5-1 and J usage is TRBJ2-1; D is ambiguous. The V end was cut by 1 base, the J end by 3 bases, with 8 bases between. The CDR3 has 14 amino acids. Germline CDR1 SGHRS, CDR2 YFSETQ. CDR3 sequence (DNA): TGCGCCAGCAGCTTGCGGGCGTACTACAATGAGCAGTTCTTC. Its translation: CASSLRAYYNEQFF.

The chain couples TRBV4-1 to TRBJ1-1, with 8 bases aligning to TRBD1. Germline V gene data show CDR1 as MGHRA and CDR2 as YSYEKL. The CDR3 spans 16 residues. Trimming at V came to 0 bases and at J to 1 base, leaving 4 bases not matched to a gene. CDR3 coding DNA: TGCGCCAGCAGCCAAGATCCCGGACAGGGGAACACTGAAGCTTTCTTT. Residues: CASSQDPGQGNTEAFF.

The V gene is TRBV9, the J gene TRBJ1-1; 7 bases map to TRBD1. The V gene's germline CDR1 is SGDLS and CDR2 YYNGEE. V dropped 8 bases and J dropped 4; count of bases not matched to a gene: 5. CDR3 length: 12 residues. The DNA for the CDR3 is TGTGCCAGTTCGACAGGGCCCACTGAAGCTTTCTTT. Residues: CASSTGPTEAFF.

The rearrangement joins TRBV27 to TRBJ2-4, with D possibly being TRBD2 (5 bases). CDR1 and CDR2 (germline): MNHEY, SMNVEV (reference sequence). With 4 bases removed from V and 8 bases from J, the gap between germline ends came to 15 bases. The CDR3 runs 14 residues. CDR3 DNA: TGTGCCAGCAGTTCCGTCAATACGAGGGACATTCAGTACTTC. Its protein is CASSSVNTRDIQYF.